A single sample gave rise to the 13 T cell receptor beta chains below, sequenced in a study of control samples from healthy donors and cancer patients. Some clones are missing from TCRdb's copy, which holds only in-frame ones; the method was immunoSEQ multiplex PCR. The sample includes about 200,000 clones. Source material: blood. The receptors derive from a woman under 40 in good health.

Written as DNA, the CDR3 is TGTGCCAGCAGCTTGGCAGGACAGGGCTATGGCTACACCTTC. The encoded protein is CASSLAGQGYGYTF. V and J are TRBV7-2 and TRBJ1-2, with 8 bases identical to TRBD1. The CDR3 runs to 14 residues. From germline, CDR1 is SGHTA and CDR2 FQGNSA. V shed 3 bases and J 4 bases; nucleotides not matched to a gene: 4.

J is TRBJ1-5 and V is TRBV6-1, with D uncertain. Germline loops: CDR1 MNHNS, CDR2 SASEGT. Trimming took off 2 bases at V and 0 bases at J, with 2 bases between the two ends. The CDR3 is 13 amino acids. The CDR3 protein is CASSEFSNQPQHF. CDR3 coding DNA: TGTGCCAGCAGTGAATTTAGCAATCAGCCCCAGCATTTT.

CDR3: CASSYSTGGAYTIYF. Written as DNA, the CDR3 is TGTGCCAGCAGCTACTCCACAGGGGGCGCGTACACCATATATTTT. This chain connects TRBV7-9 to TRBJ1-3, with TRBD1 identical over 9 bases. The germline CDR1 and CDR2 sequences are SEHNR and FQNEAQ (reference sequence). The CDR3 extends over 15 amino acids. V shed 4 bases, J shed 8 bases, and the junction held 9 bases outside the gene matches.

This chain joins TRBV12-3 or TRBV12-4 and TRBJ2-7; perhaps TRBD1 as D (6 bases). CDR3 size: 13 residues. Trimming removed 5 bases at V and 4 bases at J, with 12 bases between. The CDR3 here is CASSLQGMYEQYF. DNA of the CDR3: TGTGCCAGCAGTCTACAGGGCATGTACGAGCAGTACTTC.

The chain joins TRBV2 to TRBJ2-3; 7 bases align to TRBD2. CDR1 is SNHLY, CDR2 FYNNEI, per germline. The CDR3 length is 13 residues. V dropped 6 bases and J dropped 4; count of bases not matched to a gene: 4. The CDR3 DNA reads TGTGCCAGCAGACGACTAGCAGCAGATACGCAGTATTTT. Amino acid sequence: CASRRLAADTQYF.

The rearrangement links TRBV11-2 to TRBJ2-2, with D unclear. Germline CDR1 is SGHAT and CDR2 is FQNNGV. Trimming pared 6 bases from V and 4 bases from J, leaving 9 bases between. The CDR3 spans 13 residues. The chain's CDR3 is CASSSVSTGELFF. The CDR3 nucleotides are TGTGCCAGCAGTTCCGTAAGCACCGGGGAGCTGTTTTTT.

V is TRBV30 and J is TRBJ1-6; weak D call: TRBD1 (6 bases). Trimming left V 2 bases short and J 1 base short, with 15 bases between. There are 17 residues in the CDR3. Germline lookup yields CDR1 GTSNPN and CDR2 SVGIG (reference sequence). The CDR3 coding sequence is TGTGCCTGGAGTATCTCCAGGGGCCGGTCCTATAATTCACCCCTCCACTTT. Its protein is CAWSISRGRSYNSPLHF.

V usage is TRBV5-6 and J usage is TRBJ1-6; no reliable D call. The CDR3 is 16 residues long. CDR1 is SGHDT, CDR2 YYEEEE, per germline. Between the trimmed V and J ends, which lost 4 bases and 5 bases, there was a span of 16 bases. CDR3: CASSVIPGGHNSPLHF. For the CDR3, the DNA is TGTGCCAGCAGCGTAATCCCAGGAGGTCATAATTCACCCCTCCACTTT. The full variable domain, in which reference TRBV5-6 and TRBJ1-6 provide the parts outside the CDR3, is DAGVTQSPTHLIKTRGQQVTLRCSPKSGHDTVSWYQQALGQGPQFIFQYYEEEERQRGNFPDRFSGHQFPNYSSELNVNALLLGDSALYLCASSVIPGGHNSPLHFGNGTRLTVT.

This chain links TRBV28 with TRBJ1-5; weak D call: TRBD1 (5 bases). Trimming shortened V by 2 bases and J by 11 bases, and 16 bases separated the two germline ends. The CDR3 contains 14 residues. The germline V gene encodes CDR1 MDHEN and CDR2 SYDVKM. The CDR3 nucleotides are TGTGCCAGCAGTTTAGGGTCAGGGTTTAAGGCCCAGCATTTT. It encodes CASSLGSGFKAQHF. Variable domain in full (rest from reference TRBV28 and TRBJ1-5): DVKVTQSSRYLVKRTGEKVFLECVQDMDHENMFWYRQDPGLGLRLIYFSYDVKMKEKGDIPEGYSVSREKKERFSLILESASTNQTSMYLCASSLGSGFKAQHFGDGTRLSIL.

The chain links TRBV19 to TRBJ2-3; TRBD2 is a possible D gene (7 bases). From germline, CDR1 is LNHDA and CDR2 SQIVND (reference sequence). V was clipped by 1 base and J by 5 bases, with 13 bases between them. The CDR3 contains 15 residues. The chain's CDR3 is CASSIVKGGRDTQYF. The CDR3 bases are TGTGCCAGTAGTATAGTGAAGGGGGGGAGAGATACGCAGTATTTT.

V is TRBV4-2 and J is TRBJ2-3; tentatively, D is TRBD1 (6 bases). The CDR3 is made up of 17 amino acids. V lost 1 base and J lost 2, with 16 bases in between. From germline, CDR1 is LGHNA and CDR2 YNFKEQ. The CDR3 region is CASSQVSLQGSTDTQYF. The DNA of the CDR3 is TGTGCCAGCAGCCAAGTGTCCTTACAGGGATCCACAGATACGCAGTATTTT.

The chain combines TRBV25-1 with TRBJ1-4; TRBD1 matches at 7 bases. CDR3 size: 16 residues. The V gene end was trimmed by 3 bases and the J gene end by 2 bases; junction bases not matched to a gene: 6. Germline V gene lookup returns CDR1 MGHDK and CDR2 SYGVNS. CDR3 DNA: TGTGCCAGCAGTGACACAAACAGGGGTACTAATGAAAAACTGTTTTTT. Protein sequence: CASSDTNRGTNEKLFF. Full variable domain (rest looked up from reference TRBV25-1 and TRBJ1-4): EADIYQTPRYLVIGTGKKITLECSQTMGHDKMYWYQQDPGMELHLIHYSYGVNSTEKGDLSSESTVSRIRTEHFPLTLESARPSHTSQYLCASSDTNRGTNEKLFFGSGTQLSVL.

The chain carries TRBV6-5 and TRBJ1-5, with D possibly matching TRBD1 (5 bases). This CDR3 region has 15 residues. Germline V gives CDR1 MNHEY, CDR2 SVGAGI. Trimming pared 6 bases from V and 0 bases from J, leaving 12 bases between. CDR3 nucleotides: TGTGCCAGCAGGACAGTGTTATATAGCAATCAGCCCCAGCATTTT. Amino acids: CASRTVLYSNQPQHF.